This T cell receptor beta chain came from a study of blood T cell repertoires in COVID-19 (dated by TCRdb to 2020 to 2021). Background on the whole study: The collaborator samples originated in the United States, Italy and Spain and spanned the acute and convalescent phases of COVID-19. The material from the prospective study consisted of cDNA or gDNA derived from T cells, B-cell-depleted T cells, or PBMCs. The dataset comprised deeply sampled blood TCRbeta repertoires from subjects exposed to, actively infected with, or recovered from COVID-19. The repertoires were released in a freely available public database meant as a resource for research on the immune response to SARS-CoV-2. The samples were drawn from two sources: the first 160 participants of the ongoing ImmuneRACE study, and 1,000 to 1,500 subjects contributed by 6 global collaborators. The sample metadata nearly always contained a de-identified subject ID, COVID-19 status, age in years and sex. HLA class I and class II types, where available, came from metadata supplied by the sample provider rather than from assay-based typing.

CDR1 and CDR2 were assigned from the germline V gene as SGHVS and FQNEAQ. Including cysteine and phenylalanine, the CDR3 has 18 amino acids. CDR3 DNA is the only sequence kept; it has 54 bases, read in frame from the first base. V and J are truncated by 2 bases and 0 bases respectively, leaving an intervening sequence of 16 bases. Remarks on this clone: Its cognate antigen has yet to be identified. No much larger clone exists at a distance of one base, and base qualities are not known.

Whole blood was collected in K2EDTA tubes by collaborating institutions according to the institutions' own protocols. For TCRbeta analysis, collaborators shipped samples in one of three forms: frozen whole blood, isolated PBMCs, or DNA extracted from either of those sample types. TCRbeta CDR3 regions were amplified from genomic DNA using the immunoSEQ Assay, a bias-controlled multiplex PCR. As for the authors' bioinformatics: The number of nucleated cells in each sample was estimated by amplification of reference gene primers within the assay. Sequence reads were collapsed and filtered to measure the absolute abundance of every unique TCRbeta CDR3 rearrangement. For each sample, productive Simpson clonality was calculated as the square root of Simpson's diversity index across productive rearrangements. TCRdb carries this immuneACCESS record with in-frame sequences only. Its versions omit some clonotypes, under half of them owing to an unresolved V gene in the studies checked, with the rest unexplained. The V and J calls and clone size were taken over from that table, and D and trimming were inferred from the DNA. The sample profile shows over 200,000 clones; 88% of them were found once. About 0.7% of the sample rests with the top ten.

General findings and caveats noted by the study authors: How much clinical and demographic metadata was included differed by source and by participant, and the metadata was provided uncurated.

This receptor was obtained from a human donor in a cohort sampled during active COVID-19. This receptor chain uses TRBV7-8 and TRBJ1-4; the D gene cannot be resolved reliably. Specimen: peripheral blood. The CDR3 region has the sequence CASSLTTFHVATNEKLFF. The DNA sequence is as follows: TGTGCCAGCAGCTTAACGACTTTCCACGTTGCAACTAATGAAAAACTGTTTTTT.